The sequence of this T cell receptor beta chain was determined in a study of cytomegalovirus exposure and HLA in healthy donors. The study ran its PCR with 60 Vbeta and 13 Jbeta primers. The assay was immunoSEQ multiplex PCR, and TCRdb's table has in-frame clones only and misses some. This table has around 100,000 clones, approximately 79% appearing once. From germline, CDR1 is SGHRS and CDR2 YFSETQ. The V and J ends lost 9 bases and 7 bases, in that order; junction bases with no gene match: 17. The CDR3 has 16 amino acids. The sequence was collected from a woman aged 55 to 70 in good health and CMV-seropositive. This rearrangement joins TRBV5-1 to TRBJ2-1; TRBD2 aligns across 9 bases. Material for sequencing was PBMCs. The chain's CDR3 is CANPWDGSGRWNEQFF. As DNA, the CDR3 is TGCGCCAACCCATGGGATGGTAGCGGGAGATGGAATGAGCAGTTCTTC.